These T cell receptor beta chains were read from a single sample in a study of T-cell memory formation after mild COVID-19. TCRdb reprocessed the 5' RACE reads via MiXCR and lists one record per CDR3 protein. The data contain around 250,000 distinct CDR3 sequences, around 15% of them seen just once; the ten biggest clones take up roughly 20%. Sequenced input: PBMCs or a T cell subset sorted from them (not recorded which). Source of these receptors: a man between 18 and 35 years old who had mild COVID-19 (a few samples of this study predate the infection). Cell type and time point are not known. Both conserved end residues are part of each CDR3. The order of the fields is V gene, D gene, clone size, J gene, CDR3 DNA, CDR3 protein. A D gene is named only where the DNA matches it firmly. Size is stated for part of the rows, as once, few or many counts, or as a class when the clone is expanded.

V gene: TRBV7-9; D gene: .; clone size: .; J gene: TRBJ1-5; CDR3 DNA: TGTGCCAGCAGCTTAGGGGCAGTTACTAATCAGCCCCAGCATTTT; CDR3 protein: CASSLGAVTNQPQHF
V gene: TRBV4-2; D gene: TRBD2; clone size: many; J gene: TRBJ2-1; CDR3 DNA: TGTGCCAGCAGCCGAGGACTAGCGGGGGGGAACAATGAGCAGTTCTTC; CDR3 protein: CASSRGLAGGNNEQFF
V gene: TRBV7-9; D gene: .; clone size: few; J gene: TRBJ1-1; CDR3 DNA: TGTGCCAGCAGCGCCGACGTGGCCACTGAAGCTTTCTTT; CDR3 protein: CASSADVATEAFF
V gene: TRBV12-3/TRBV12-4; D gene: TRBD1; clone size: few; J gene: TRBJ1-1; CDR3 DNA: TGTGCCAGCAGTTCGCGGGACAGGGGCACTGAAGCTTTCTTT; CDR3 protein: CASSSRDRGTEAFF
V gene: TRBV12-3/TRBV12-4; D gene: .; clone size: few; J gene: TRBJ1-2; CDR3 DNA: TGTGCCAGCAGGACGGACGGTTATGGCTACACCTTC; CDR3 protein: CASRTDGYGYTF
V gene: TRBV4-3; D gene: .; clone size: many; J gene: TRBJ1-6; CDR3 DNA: TGCGCCAGCAGCCGTACAGGGACTGATTCACCCCTCCACTTT; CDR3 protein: CASSRTGTDSPLHF
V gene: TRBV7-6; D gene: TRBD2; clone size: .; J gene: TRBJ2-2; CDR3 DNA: TGTGCCAGCAGTCCCAGCGGGACTCGCCGATATAATCTGAACACCGGGGAGCTGTTTTTT; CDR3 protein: CASSPSGTRRYNLNTGELFF
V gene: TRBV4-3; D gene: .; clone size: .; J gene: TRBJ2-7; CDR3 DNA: TGCGCCAGCAGCCAAGTCATCGCAAACGAGCAGTACTTC; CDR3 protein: CASSQVIANEQYF
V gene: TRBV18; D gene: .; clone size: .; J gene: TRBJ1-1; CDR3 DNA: TGTGCCAGCTCACCATCCGGGGGGCACACTGAAGCTTTCTTT; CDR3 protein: CASSPSGGHTEAFF
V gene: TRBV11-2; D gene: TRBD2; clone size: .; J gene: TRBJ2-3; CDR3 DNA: TGTGCCAGCAGCTTAGAAGGCCTAGCGGGTATAATAAATACGCAGTATTTT; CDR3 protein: CASSLEGLAGIINTQYF
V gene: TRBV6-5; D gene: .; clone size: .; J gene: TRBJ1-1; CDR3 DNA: TGTGCCAGCAGTCTAGGCAGCTGGGGGGGGAGCGCTGAAGCTTTCTTT; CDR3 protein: CASSLGSWGGSAEAFF
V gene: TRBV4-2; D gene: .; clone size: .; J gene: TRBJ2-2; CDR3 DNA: TGTGCCAGCAGCTACCGACAGACTCCCTCCGGGGAGCTGTTTTTT; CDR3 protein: CASSYRQTPSGELFF
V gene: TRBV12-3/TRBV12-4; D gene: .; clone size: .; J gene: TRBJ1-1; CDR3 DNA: TGTGCCAGCAGCCTATACATGAACACTGAAGCTTTCTTT; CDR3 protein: CASSLYMNTEAFF
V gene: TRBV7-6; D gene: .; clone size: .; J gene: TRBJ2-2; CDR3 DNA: TGTGCCAGCATGAGGACAGCGAACACCGGGGAGCTGTTTTTT; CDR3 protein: CASMRTANTGELFF
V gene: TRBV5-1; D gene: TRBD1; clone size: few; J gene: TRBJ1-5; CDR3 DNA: TGCGCCAGCAGCTTGGAACCGACAGGGACTCAGCCCCAGCATTTT; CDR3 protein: CASSLEPTGTQPQHF
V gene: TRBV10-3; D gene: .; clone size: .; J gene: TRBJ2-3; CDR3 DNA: TGTGCCATCAGAACAGGGTTCGGCACAGATACGCAGTATTTT; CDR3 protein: CAIRTGFGTDTQYF
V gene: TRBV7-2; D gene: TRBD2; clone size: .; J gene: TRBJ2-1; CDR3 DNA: TGTGCCAGCAGCGCTAGGGCACTAGCGGGGGGGCTGAATGAGCAGTTCTTC; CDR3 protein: CASSARALAGGLNEQFF
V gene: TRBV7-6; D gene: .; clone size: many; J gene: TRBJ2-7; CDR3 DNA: TGTGCCAGCAGCTTAGGAGAGGGACCCTTCTACGAGCAGTACTTC; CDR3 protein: CASSLGEGPFYEQYF
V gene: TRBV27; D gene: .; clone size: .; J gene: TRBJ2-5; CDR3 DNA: TGTGCCAGCAGCTATAACGGACAGTCCCAAGAGACCCAGTACTTC; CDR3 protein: CASSYNGQSQETQYF
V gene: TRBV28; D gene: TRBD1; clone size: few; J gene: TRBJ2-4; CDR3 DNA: TGTGCCAGCAGTTTACTATTCCGAGATACAGGGGTGACCTACAAAAACATTCAGTACTTC; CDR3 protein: CASSLLFRDTGVTYKNIQYF
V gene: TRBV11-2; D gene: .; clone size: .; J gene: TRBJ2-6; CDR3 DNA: TGTGCCAGCAGCTTCCGGGCCAAGGATTACTCTGGGGCCAACGTCCTGACTTTC; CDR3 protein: CASSFRAKDYSGANVLTF
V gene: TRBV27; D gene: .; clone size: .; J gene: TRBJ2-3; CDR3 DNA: TGTGCCAGCAGTACCCTCCGGGGGGCCCTGCGCACAGATACGCAGTATTTT; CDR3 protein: CASSTLRGALRTDTQYF
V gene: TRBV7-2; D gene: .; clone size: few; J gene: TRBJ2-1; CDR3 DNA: TGTGCCAGCAGCTTACCAGTTGTTGATGAGCAGTTCTTC; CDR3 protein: CASSLPVVDEQFF
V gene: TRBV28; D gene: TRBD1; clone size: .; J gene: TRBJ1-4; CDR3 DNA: TGTGCCAGCAGTTCCCGGGACAGGGAAGAAAAACTGTTTTTT; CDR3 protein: CASSSRDREEKLFF
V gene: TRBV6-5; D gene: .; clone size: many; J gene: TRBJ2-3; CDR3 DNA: TGTGCCAGCAGAATCATGAGCACAGATACGCAGTATTTT; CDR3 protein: CASRIMSTDTQYF
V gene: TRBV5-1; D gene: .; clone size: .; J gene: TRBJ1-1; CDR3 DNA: TGCGCCAGCAGCTGGACAGAAACCCTGAACACTGAAGCTTTCTTT; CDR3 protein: CASSWTETLNTEAFF
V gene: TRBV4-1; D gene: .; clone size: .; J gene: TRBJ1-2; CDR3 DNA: TGCGCCAGCAGCCAAGACGGGATGCTCGGGGGGACCTATGGCTACACCTTC; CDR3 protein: CASSQDGMLGGTYGYTF
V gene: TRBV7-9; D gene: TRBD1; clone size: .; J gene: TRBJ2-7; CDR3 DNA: TGTGCCAGCACCTCCCGGGACAGGGGGATCTACGAGCAGTACTTC; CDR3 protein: CASTSRDRGIYEQYF
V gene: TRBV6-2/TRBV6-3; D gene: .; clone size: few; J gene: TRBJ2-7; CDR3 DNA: TGTGCCAGCAGTTCCCCCGGTCGTGTGGCGTACGAGCAGTACTTC; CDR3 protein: CASSSPGRVAYEQYF
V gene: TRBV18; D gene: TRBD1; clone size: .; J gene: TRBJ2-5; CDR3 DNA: TGTGCCAGCTCACGGGACAGGAGCGAGACCCAGTACTTC; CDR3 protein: CASSRDRSETQYF
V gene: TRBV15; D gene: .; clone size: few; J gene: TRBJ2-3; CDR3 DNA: TGTGCCACCAGCAGAGGAGGTTTAACAGATACGCAGTATTTT; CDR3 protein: CATSRGGLTDTQYF
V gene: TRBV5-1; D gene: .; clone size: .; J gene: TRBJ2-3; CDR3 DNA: TGCGCCAGCAGACGCGGGACAGCTAGCACAGATACGCAGTATTTT; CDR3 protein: CASRRGTASTDTQYF
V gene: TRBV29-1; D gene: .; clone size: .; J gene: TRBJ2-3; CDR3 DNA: TGCAGCGGGGGAAGCACAGATACGCAGTATTTT; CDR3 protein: CSGGSTDTQYF
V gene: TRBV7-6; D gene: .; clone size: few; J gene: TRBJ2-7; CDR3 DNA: TGTGCCAGCAGCCCCGTACTAAACTCCTACGAGCAGTACTTC; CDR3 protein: CASSPVLNSYEQYF
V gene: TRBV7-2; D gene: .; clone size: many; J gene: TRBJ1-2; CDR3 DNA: TGTGCCAGCAGCTTGTCAGGGGATGGCTACACCTTC; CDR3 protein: CASSLSGDGYTF
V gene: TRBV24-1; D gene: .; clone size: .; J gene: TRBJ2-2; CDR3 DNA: TGTGCCACCAGTAAAGATTTGAACACCGGGGAGCTGTTTTTT; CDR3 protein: CATSKDLNTGELFF
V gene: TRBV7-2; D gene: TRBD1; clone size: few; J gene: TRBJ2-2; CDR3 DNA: TGTGCCAGCAGCTCGATGTGGGGACAGGCGAACACCGGGGAGCTGTTTTTT; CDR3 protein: CASSSMWGQANTGELFF
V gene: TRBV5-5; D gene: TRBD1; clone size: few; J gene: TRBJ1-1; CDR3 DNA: TGTGCCAGCAGCGGCGGGACAGCCGATGAAGCTTTCTTT; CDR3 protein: CASSGGTADEAFF
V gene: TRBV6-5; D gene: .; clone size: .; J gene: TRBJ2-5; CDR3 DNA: TGTGCCAGCAGTTACTCGATACGAGGGGAGACCCAGTACTTC; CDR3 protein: CASSYSIRGETQYF
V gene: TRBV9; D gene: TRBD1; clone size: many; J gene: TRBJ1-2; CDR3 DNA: TGTGCCAGCAGCGCCGGGACAGGGAATCTTTATGGCTACACCTTC; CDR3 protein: CASSAGTGNLYGYTF
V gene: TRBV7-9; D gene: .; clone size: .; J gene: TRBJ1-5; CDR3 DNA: TGTGCCAGCAGCGGGATCCAGGGTCAGCCCCAGCATTTT; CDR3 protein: CASSGIQGQPQHF
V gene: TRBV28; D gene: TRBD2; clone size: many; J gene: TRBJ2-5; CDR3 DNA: TGTGCCAGCAGTTCCCCCTCACGGGGGGGCCTGGAGACCCAGTACTTC; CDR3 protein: CASSSPSRGGLETQYF
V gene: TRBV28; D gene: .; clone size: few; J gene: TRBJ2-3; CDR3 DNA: TGTGCCAGCAGAAAGACTGCCACAGATACGCAGTATTTT; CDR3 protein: CASRKTATDTQYF
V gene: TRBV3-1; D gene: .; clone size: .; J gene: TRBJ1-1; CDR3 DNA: TGTGCCAGCAGCCACGGAAGGGCGCCCCTGAACACTGAAGCTTTCTTT; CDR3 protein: CASSHGRAPLNTEAFF
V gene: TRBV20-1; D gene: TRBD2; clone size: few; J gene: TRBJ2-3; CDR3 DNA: TGCAGTGCTAGCCACACTAGCGGCACAGATACGCAGTATTTT; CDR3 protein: CSASHTSGTDTQYF
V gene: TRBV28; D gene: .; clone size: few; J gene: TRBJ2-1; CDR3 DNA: TGTGCCAGCAGTTTTCAGCGTAGGTCCTACAATGAGCAGTTCTTC; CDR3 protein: CASSFQRRSYNEQFF
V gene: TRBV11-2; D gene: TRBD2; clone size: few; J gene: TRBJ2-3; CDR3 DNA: TGTGCCAGCAGCTTAGCGACTAGCGGGGACACAGATACGCAGTATTTT; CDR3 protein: CASSLATSGDTDTQYF
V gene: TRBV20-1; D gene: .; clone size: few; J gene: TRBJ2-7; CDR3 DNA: TGCAGTGCTAGAATCGGGGGGCCAGTCTACGAGCAGTACTTC; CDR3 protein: CSARIGGPVYEQYF
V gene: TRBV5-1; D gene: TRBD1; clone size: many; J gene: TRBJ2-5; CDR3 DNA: TGCGCCAGCAGCTCCACCGGGACAGGGGGAGAGACCCAGTACTTC; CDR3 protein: CASSSTGTGGETQYF
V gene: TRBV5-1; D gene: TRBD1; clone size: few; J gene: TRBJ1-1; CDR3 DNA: TGCGCCAGCAGCTTGGGTACCGGGACAGTGAACACTGAAGCTTTCTTT; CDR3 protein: CASSLGTGTVNTEAFF
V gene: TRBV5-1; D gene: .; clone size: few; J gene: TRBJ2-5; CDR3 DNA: TGCGCCAGCAGCCGTGCTGACGGTCGGGAGACCCAGTACTTC; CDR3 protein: CASSRADGRETQYF
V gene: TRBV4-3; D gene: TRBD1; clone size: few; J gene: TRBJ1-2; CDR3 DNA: TGCGCCAGCAGCCGCGACAGGGATGTCTATGGCTACACCTTC; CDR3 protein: CASSRDRDVYGYTF
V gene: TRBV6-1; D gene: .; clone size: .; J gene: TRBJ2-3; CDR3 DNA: TGTGCCGCCGTTTTGACATCCAGGACAGATACGCAGTATTTT; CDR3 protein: CAAVLTSRTDTQYF
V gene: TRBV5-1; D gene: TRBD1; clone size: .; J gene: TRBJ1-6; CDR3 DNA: TGCGCCAGCAGCTTGGCCGGGACAGGGTACTCACCCCTCCACTTT; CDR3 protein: CASSLAGTGYSPLHF